Listed here are 27 T cell receptor beta chains from one sample, sequenced in a study of patients and donors after allogeneic stem cell transplantation (dated by TCRdb to 2020 to 2022). Libraries were prepared through RT-PCR. Sequencing relied on a NextSeq 550. The public reads were run again by TCRdb, first through fastp at Q25 and then through MiXCR, and only productive beta chains were kept. Here each entry gathers all rows of one CDR3 protein and keeps the most common genes and DNA. This sample has 800,000 to 1,000,000 distinct CDR3 sequences in its table, and 15% to 20% of those were observed once. The leading ten clones occupy around 6% of the sample. Source material: blood, either unsorted or a sorted T cell fraction (not recorded which). These receptors originate from a human donor who was either an allogeneic HSCT recipient or a stem cell or donor lymphocyte infusion donor (not recorded which). It is not recorded whose cells these are; they may come from a transplant donor.

The chain is built from TRBV12-3 or TRBV12-4 and TRBJ1-4; D is unresolved. The CDR3 is 12 residues long. Trimming took off 3 bases at V and 7 bases at J, with 6 bases between the two ends. The CDR3, as DNA: TGTGCCAGCAGTTTCCCTAGTGAAAAACTGTTTTTT. This encodes CASSFPSEKLFF.

This clonotype was observed a few times. The chain couples TRBV5-1 to TRBJ2-1; the D gene is possibly TRBD2 (6 bases). V lost 4 bases to trimming and J lost 6 bases, with 17 bases between them. The CDR3 consists of 15 residues. Germline lookup yields CDR1 SGHRS and CDR2 YFSETQ. The CDR3 is CASSRPGAPFNEQFF. The CDR3 coding sequence is TGCGCCAGCAGCCGCCCGGGAGCCCCCTTCAATGAGCAGTTCTTC.

This clonotype turned up a few times. The V gene is TRBV21-1, the J gene TRBJ1-6. TRBV21-1 represents a pseudogene. This CDR3 is built from 12 residues. In DNA, the CDR3 is TGTGCCAGGCGACTTCAGGCGTCACCCCTCCACTTT. Translating gives CARRLQASPLHF.

The rearrangement joins TRBV20-1 to TRBJ2-7; 9 bases map to TRBD2. This CDR3 comprises 12 residues. CDR1 and CDR2 from the germline V gene are DFQATT and SNEGSKA (reference sequence). The trim removed 6 bases at V and 4 bases at J, leaving 4 bases unmatched. CDR3 loop: CSAKRGVYEQYF. CDR3 sequence (DNA): TGCAGTGCGAAGCGGGGGGTATACGAGCAGTACTTC.

The chain recombines TRBV27 with TRBJ1-4; D possibly corresponds to TRBD1 (5 bases). This CDR3 spans 19 amino acids. The V gene lost 2 bases and the J gene lost 6 bases, with 25 bases spanning the gap. CDR1 MNHEY and CDR2 SMNVEV come from the germline V gene (reference sequence). Here the CDR3 reads CASSLIFGGFLGSDEKLFF. The DNA for the CDR3 is TGTGCCAGCAGTTTAATTTTCGGGGGTTTCTTGGGGTCGGATGAAAAACTGTTTTTT.

J is TRBJ2-7 and V is TRBV30, with D tentatively TRBD1 (6 bases). Per the germline V gene, CDR1 is GTSNPN and CDR2 is SVGIG (reference sequence). Between the trimmed V and J ends, which lost 5 bases and 3 bases, there was a span of 11 bases. This CDR3 region has 12 residues. In DNA form, the CDR3 reads TGTGCCTGGGGGCAACAGGGCTACGAGCAGTACTTC. It codes for CAWGQQGYEQYF.

V usage is TRBV9 and J usage is TRBJ2-2; tentatively, D is TRBD1 (7 bases). The CDR3 contains 15 residues. V was trimmed by 1 base and J by 6 bases, leaving 13 bases between them. The germline V gene encodes CDR1 SGDLS and CDR2 YYNGEE. CDR3 nucleotides: TGTGCCAGCAGCGTATGGCTCAGGGGGGCCGGGGAGCTGTTTTTT. This gives the protein CASSVWLRGAGELFF.

The chain links TRBV7-3 to TRBJ2-7; a weak D match, TRBD1 (6 bases). Deletions cut 4 bases from V and 6 bases from J, with 10 bases between. CDR1 SGHTA and CDR2 FQGTGA come from the germline V gene. The CDR3 loop spans 12 amino acids. The CDR3 DNA reads as TGTGCCAGCAGCTACCCAGGGGCCGAGCAGTACTTC. This encodes CASSYPGAEQYF.

This clonotype was counted only a few times. The chain couples TRBV5-1 to TRBJ2-1; no definite D call. Per germline, CDR1 SGHRS and CDR2 YFSETQ. With 4 bases removed from V and 7 bases from J, the gap between germline ends came to 9 bases. The CDR3 extends over 12 amino acids. The CDR3 region has the DNA TGCGCCAGCAGCCTAAGTCAGAATGAGCAGTTCTTC. Translated, it gives CASSLSQNEQFF.

V gene TRBV11-2 combines with J gene TRBJ2-1; 9 bases line up with TRBD2. With 5 bases clipped from V and 7 bases from J, the junction kept 9 bases outside the gene matches. The CDR3 contains 15 residues. Germline assignment: CDR1 SGHAT and CDR2 FQNNGV. The DNA for the CDR3 is TGTGCCAGCAGCCAAGTAGCGGGAGCGGGAAATGAGCAGTTCTTC. As protein: CASSQVAGAGNEQFF.

The J gene is TRBJ2-7, the V gene TRBV12-3 or TRBV12-4, with a weak D call TRBD1 (5 bases). V was cut by 6 bases and J by 8 bases, with 17 bases left in between. This CDR3 has 13 amino acids. This chain's CDR3 is CASSPDTSWKQYF. CDR3 DNA: TGTGCCAGCAGCCCGGACACCTCCTGGAAGCAGTACTTC.

This chain uses TRBV30 with TRBJ1-1; D might be TRBD1 (5 bases). Germline-derived CDR1 and CDR2 are GTSNPN and SVGIG (reference sequence). The CDR3 extends over 13 amino acids. V was shortened by 0 bases and J by 2 bases, with 7 bases between the two germline ends. The CDR3 sequence is CAWSVWDNTEAFF. DNA of the CDR3: TGTGCCTGGAGTGTTTGGGACAACACTGAAGCTTTCTTT.

The CDR3: CASSYSVTGAYEQYF. Here the CDR3 DNA reads TGTGCCAGCAGTTACTCAGTGACAGGGGCCTACGAGCAGTACTTC. The rearrangement joins TRBV6-2 or TRBV6-3 to TRBJ2-7, with 8 positions matching TRBD1. CDR1 is MNHEY, CDR2 SVGEGT, per germline. The CDR3 covers 15 residues. Trimming at V came to 0 bases and at J to 2 bases, leaving 3 bases not matched to a gene.

V gene TRBV7-3 combines with J gene TRBJ1-6; the match to TRBD1 covers 7 bases. V gave up 5 bases and J gave up 8 bases; unmatched junction bases: 9. Germline V CDR1 and CDR2: SGHTA, FQGTGA. CDR3 size: 15 residues. The CDR3 spells CASSQGGGFDSPLHF. The CDR3 nucleotides read TGTGCCAGCAGCCAGGGAGGGGGCTTTGATTCACCCCTCCACTTT.

CDR3 in amino acids: CSARDDSAYNEQFF. In DNA form, the CDR3 reads TGCAGTGCTAGAGATGACTCGGCATACAATGAGCAGTTCTTC. The J gene is TRBJ2-1, the V gene TRBV20-1, with D uncertain. There are 14 residues in the CDR3. V was pared by 0 bases and J by 4 bases, with 10 bases between. In germline, CDR1 is DFQATT, CDR2 SNEGSKA (reference sequence).

This clonotype was picked up a small number of times. The chain joins TRBV20-1 to TRBJ1-4; D unclear. CDR3 length: 14 residues. With 0 bases removed from V and 8 bases from J, the gap between germline ends came to 13 bases. Germline CDR1 is DFQATT and CDR2 is SNEGSKA (reference sequence). Here the CDR3 reads CSARERVAAEKLFF. The DNA of the CDR3 is TGCAGTGCTAGAGAACGAGTGGCTGCAGAAAAACTGTTTTTT.

V usage is TRBV11-2 and J usage is TRBJ1-2; D gene ambiguous. This CDR3 is built from 13 residues. Germline CDR1 and CDR2: SGHAT and FQNNGV. V was clipped by 5 bases and J by 8 bases, with 15 bases between them. The CDR3 loop reads CASSPDGRRGYTF. The CDR3 DNA is TGTGCCAGCAGCCCCGACGGGAGGAGAGGCTACACCTTC.

CDR3 sequence: CASSPRDSSNQPQHF. CDR3 nucleotides: TGTGCCAGCTCACCGCGGGACTCTAGCAATCAGCCCCAGCATTTT. The chain combines TRBV18 with TRBJ1-5, with D perhaps TRBD1 (5 bases). The ends were cut back, 3 bases at V and 0 bases at J, with 9 bases in the middle. Germline loops: CDR1 KGHSH, CDR2 LQKENI. The CDR3 is 15 residues long. Filled out from reference TRBV18 and TRBJ1-5, the complete variable domain reads NAGVMQNPRHLVRRRGQEARLRCSPMKGHSHVYWYRQLPEEGLKFMVYLQKENIIDESGMPKERFSAEFPKEGPSILRIQQVVRGDSAAYFCASSPRDSSNQPQHFGDGTRLSIL.

This clonotype was detected a few times. The chain uses TRBV5-6 and TRBJ2-5, with 9 bases fitting TRBD1. The CDR3 extends over 17 amino acids. Germline loops: CDR1 SGHDT, CDR2 YYEEEE. After removal of 0 bases from V and 5 bases from J, the junction contained 11 bases not matched to a gene. The CDR3 sequence is CASSLAETGGLWETQYF. As DNA, the CDR3 is TGTGCCAGCAGCTTGGCCGAGACAGGGGGTTTATGGGAGACCCAGTACTTC.

V gene TRBV18 combines with J gene TRBJ1-2, with TRBD1 as a possible D gene (6 bases). Germline loops: CDR1 KGHSH, CDR2 LQKENI. The CDR3 extends over 16 amino acids. The V and J ends lost 3 bases and 0 bases respectively, with 14 bases between them. The DNA for the CDR3 is TGTGCCAGCTCACCCTCTAGGACAGTAGCTAACTATGGCTACACCTTC. Encoded protein: CASSPSRTVANYGYTF.

V gene TRBV4-2 combines with J gene TRBJ2-7, with D uncertain. The CDR3 is made up of 15 amino acids. Germline CDR1 is LGHNA and CDR2 is YNFKEQ. The germline V and J ends were trimmed by 0 bases and 1 base, with 10 bases remaining between them. CDR3 amino acids: CASSQEAQVSYEQYF. CDR3 DNA sequence: TGTGCCAGCAGCCAAGAGGCGCAGGTATCCTACGAGCAGTACTTC.

This clonotype has more than one count but fewer than ten. The V and J genes are TRBV7-2 and TRBJ1-1; 8 bases align to TRBD1. The CDR3 sequence is 17 residues long. Germline V lookup: CDR1 SGHTA, CDR2 FQGNSA. The junction had 8 bases not matched to a gene; V was cut back by 1 base and J by 1 base. Written as DNA, the CDR3 is TGTGCCAGCAGCTTAGAGGGGACAGGCTATGCGAACACTGAAGCTTTCTTT. Protein sequence: CASSLEGTGYANTEAFF.

V and J are TRBV20-1 and TRBJ1-2; D uncertain. V lost 0 bases and J lost 8, with 4 bases in between. CDR3 length: 10 residues. The germline gives CDR1 DFQATT, CDR2 SNEGSKA (reference sequence). For the CDR3, the DNA is TGCAGTGCTAGAGAGGGAGGCTACACCTTC. Translation gives CSAREGGYTF.

This chain links TRBV12-3 or TRBV12-4 with TRBJ2-5; 7 nucleotides align to TRBD2. The trim removed 6 bases at V and 2 bases at J, leaving 6 bases unmatched. The CDR3 sequence is 14 residues long. CDR3 region: CASSPGGKQETQYF. CDR3 DNA: TGTGCCAGCAGCCCCGGGGGGAAGCAAGAGACCCAGTACTTC.

This clonotype has just a few counts. This chain connects TRBV24-1 to TRBJ1-2; maybe TRBD1 (6 bases). Germline CDR1 and CDR2: KGHDR and SFDVKD. The CDR3 totals 14 residues. The V and J ends lost 5 bases and 2 bases respectively, with 11 bases between them. CDR3 region: CATSGGGPNYGYTF. The CDR3 coding sequence is TGTGCCACCAGTGGGGGGGGCCCCAACTATGGCTACACCTTC.

This chain links TRBV10-3 with TRBJ1-2, with D perhaps TRBD1 (5 bases). Germline assignment: CDR1 ENHRY and CDR2 SYGVKD. The CDR3 is made up of 13 amino acids. Trimming took 8 bases from V and 4 from J, leaving 14 bases between them. CDR3 sequence (DNA): TGTGCCATCTTGGGGGGGATGGTCTATGGCTACACCTTC. It translates to CAILGGMVYGYTF.

The chain is built from TRBV5-1 and TRBJ2-1; 11 bases are a match to TRBD2. V was pared by 2 bases and J by 2 bases, with 12 bases of the junction left unmatched. CDR1 SGHRS and CDR2 YFSETQ come from the germline V gene. The CDR3 has 19 amino acids. The CDR3 coding sequence is TGCGCCAGCAGCTTAGGGGGCCTAGCGGGGGGAACCCCCTACAATGAGCAGTTCTTC. Translating it yields CASSLGGLAGGTPYNEQFF.